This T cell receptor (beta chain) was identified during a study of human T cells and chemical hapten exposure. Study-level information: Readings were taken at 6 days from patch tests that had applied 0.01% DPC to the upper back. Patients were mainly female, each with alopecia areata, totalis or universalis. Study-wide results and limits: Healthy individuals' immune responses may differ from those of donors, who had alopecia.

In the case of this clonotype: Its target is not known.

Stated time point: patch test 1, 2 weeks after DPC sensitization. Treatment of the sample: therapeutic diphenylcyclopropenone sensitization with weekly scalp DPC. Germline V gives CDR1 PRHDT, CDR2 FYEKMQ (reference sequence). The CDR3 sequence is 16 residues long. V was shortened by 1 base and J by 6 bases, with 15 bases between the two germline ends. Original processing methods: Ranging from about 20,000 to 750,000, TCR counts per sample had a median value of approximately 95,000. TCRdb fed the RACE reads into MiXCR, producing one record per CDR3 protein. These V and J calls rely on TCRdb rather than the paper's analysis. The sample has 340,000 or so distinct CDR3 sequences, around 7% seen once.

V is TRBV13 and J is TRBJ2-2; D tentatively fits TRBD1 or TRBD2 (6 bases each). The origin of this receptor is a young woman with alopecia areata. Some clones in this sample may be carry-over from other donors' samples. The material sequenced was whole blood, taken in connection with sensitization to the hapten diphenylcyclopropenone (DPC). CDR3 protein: CASSLARGALAGELFF. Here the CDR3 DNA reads TGTGCCAGCAGCTTAGCGAGGGGGGCCCTCGCCGGGGAGCTGTTTTTT.